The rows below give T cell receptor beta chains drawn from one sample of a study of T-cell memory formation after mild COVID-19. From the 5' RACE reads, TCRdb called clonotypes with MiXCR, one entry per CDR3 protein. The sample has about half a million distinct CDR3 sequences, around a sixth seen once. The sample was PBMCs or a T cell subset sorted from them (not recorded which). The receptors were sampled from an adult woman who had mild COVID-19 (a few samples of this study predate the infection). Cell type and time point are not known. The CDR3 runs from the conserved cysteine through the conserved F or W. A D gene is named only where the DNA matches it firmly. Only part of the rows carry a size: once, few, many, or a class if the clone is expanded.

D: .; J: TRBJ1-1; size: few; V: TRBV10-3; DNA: TGTGCCATCAGTGGGGGGGGAACTGAAGCTTTCTTT; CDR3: CAISGGGTEAFF
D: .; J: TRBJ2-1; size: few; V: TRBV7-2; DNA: TGTGCCAGCAGCTTAGAGGGGAGTCTACATAATGAGCAGTTCTTC; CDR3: CASSLEGSLHNEQFF
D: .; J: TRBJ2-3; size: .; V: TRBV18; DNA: TGTGCCAGCTCAACGGTAGCTGTCGGGGAGAGGCGAGACGATACGCAGTATTTT; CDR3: CASSTVAVGERRDDTQYF
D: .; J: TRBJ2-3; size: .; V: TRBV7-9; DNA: TGTGCCAGCAGGCCTGGACACCTAGCCACAGATACGCAGTATTTT; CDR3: CASRPGHLATDTQYF
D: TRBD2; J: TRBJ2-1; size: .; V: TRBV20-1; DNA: TGCAGTGGCCCGTCGGGACTAGCGGGAGGGTCCTACAATGAGCAGTTCTTC; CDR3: CSGPSGLAGGSYNEQFF
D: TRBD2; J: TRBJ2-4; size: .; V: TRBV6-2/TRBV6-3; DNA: TGTGCCAGCAGTTACCAGACTAGCGACTTCAAGAACATTCAGTACTTC; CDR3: CASSYQTSDFKNIQYF
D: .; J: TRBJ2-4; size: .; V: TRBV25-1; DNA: TGTGCCAGCAGTGAGGAGGGAACCAAAAACATTCAGTACTTC; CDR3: CASSEEGTKNIQYF
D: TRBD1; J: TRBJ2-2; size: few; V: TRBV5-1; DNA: TGCGCCAGCAAATGGGACAGTACGACCGGGGAGCTGTTTTTT; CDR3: CASKWDSTTGELFF
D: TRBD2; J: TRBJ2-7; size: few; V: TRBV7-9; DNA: TGTGCCAGCAGCTTAGGACTAGCGGTGACTACCCACTACGAGCAGTACTTC; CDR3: CASSLGLAVTTHYEQYF
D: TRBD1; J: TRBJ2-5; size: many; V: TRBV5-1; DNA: TGCGCCAGCAGCCCGGGACAGCCGGCGGAGACCCAGTACTTC; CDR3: CASSPGQPAETQYF
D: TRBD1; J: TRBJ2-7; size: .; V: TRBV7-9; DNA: TGTGCCAGCGAACAAGACGGGACAGCTACCTACGAGCAGTACTTC; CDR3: CASEQDGTATYEQYF
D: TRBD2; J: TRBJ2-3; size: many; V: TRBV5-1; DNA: TGCGCCAGCAGCTTGGGACCCGGGGAGGGTTCGCAGTATTTT; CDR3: CASSLGPGEGSQYF
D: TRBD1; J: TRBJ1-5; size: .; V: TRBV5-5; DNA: TGTGCCAGCAGCGCGACAGGGGGGAATCAGCCCCAGCATTTT; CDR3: CASSATGGNQPQHF
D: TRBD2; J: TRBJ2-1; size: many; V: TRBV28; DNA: TGTGCCAGCAGTTTACCTCTAGCGGGTAAGCAGTTCTTC; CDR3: CASSLPLAGKQFF
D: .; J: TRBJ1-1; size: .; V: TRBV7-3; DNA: TGTGCCAGCAGCCCCAGGGGTCGTATGAACACTGAAGCTTTCTTT; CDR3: CASSPRGRMNTEAFF
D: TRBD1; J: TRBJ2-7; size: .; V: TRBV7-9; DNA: TGTGCCAGCAGCTTAGTGGGACAGGGGACCTCCGAGCAGTACTTC; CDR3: CASSLVGQGTSEQYF
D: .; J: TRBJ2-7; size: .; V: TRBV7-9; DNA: TGTGCCAGCAGCCTGGGATCTCGAAGCTACGAGCAGTACTTC; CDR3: CASSLGSRSYEQYF
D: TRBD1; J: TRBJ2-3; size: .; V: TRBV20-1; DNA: TGCGGTGGATGGGGCCCGGACAGGCCGAAAGATACGCAGTATTTT; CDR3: CGGWGPDRPKDTQYF
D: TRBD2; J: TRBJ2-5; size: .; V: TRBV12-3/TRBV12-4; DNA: TGTGCCAGCAGCTTGGGGCTAGCGGGGATCCAAGAGACCCAGTACTTC; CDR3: CASSLGLAGIQETQYF
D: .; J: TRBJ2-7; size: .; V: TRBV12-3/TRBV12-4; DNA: TGTGCCAGCAGTCGAGACGACCAGGGCTACGAGCAGTACTTC; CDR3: CASSRDDQGYEQYF
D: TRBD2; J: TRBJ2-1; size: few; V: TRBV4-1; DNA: TGCGCCAGCAGCGCCATCGTAGCGGGGGGGCCGAGTGAGCAGTTCTTC; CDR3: CASSAIVAGGPSEQFF
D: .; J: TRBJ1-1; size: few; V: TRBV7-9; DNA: TGTGCCAGCAGCTCCAGAGACACTGAAGCTTTCTTT; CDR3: CASSSRDTEAFF
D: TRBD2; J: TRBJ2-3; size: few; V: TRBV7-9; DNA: TGTGCCAGCAGCTTAGGACTAGCGGGAGGGCCTGCAGATACGCAGTATTTT; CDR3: CASSLGLAGGPADTQYF
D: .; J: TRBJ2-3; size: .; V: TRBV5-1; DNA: TGCGCCAGCAGCTGGCAATTGGGGGATACGCAGTATTTT; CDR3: CASSWQLGDTQYF
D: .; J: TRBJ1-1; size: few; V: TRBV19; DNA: TGTGCCAGTAGTACTACTACTCAGGGAGGATGGGCTGAAGCTTTCTTT; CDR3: CASSTTTQGGWAEAFF
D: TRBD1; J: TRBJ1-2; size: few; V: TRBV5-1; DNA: TGCGCCAGCAGCCCCCGGACAGGGGGGGATGGTGGCTACACCTTC; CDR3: CASSPRTGGDGGYTF